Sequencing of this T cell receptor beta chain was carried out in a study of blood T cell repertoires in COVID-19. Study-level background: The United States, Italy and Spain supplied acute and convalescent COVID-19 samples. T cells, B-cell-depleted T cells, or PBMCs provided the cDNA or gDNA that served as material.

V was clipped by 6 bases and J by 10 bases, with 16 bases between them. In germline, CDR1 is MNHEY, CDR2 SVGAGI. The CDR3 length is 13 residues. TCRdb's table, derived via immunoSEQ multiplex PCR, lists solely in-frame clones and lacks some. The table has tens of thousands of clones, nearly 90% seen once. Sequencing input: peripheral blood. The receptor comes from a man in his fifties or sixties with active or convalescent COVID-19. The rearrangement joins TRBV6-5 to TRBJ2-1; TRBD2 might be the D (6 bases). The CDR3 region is CASRMTSFGEQFF. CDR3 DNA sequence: TGTGCCAGCAGAATGACTAGTTTTGGGGAGCAGTTCTTC.